The 4 T cell receptor beta chains below come from one sample, sequenced in a study of blood T cell repertoires in COVID-19 (dated by TCRdb to the early 2020s). The library was prepared using the immunoSEQ multiplex PCR assay. Held by TCRdb, this immuneACCESS table contains in-frame sequences only and omits some clones. Under half of the omission traces to an unresolved V gene where checked; the cause of the rest is unknown. This sample lists 130,000 or so clones; about four fifths were detected once. The top ten constitute more than 1.3% of the sample. The sample comprised peripheral blood. The receptors were gathered from a man between 60 and 75 years old with acute or convalescent COVID-19.

This clone turned up a few times. CDR3 DNA sequence: TGCGCCAGCAGCTGGTCCGGGACAGGGGCGGATGAGCAGTTCTTC. Amino acid sequence: CASSWSGTGADEQFF. The chain uses TRBV5-1 and TRBJ2-1; 10 positions match TRBD1. Germline values: CDR1 SGHRS, CDR2 YFSETQ. Trimming took 3 bases from V and 8 from J; bases not matched to a gene: 8. This CDR3 contains 15 residues.

The rearrangement uses TRBV6-5 and TRBJ2-1; tentatively, D is TRBD2 (5 bases). V dropped 0 bases and J dropped 2 bases, with 8 bases sitting between them. The CDR3 loop spans 15 amino acids. Germline V gene lookup returns CDR1 MNHEY and CDR2 SVGAGI. The CDR3 spells CASSYSWETYNEQFF. The CDR3 bases are TGTGCCAGCAGTTACTCGTGGGAGACCTACAATGAGCAGTTCTTC.

V gene TRBV3-1 (or the pseudogene TRBV3-2) combines with J gene TRBJ2-1; 11 bases are shared with TRBD2. The germline V gene has CDR1 LGHDT and CDR2 YNNKEL (reference sequence). Trimming took 1 base from V and 8 from J; bases not matched to a gene: 7. The CDR3 extends over 16 amino acids. DNA of the CDR3: TGTGCCAGCAGCCAAGGATTAGCGGGGGGGCGCGATGAGCAGTTCTTC. This translates into CASSQGLAGGRDEQFF.

As DNA, the CDR3 is TGTGCCAGCAGCCACGGACAGGGGTCTCTCTATGGCTACACCTTC. Protein sequence: CASSHGQGSLYGYTF. The chain is built from TRBV6-5 and TRBJ1-2, with 9 bases identical to TRBD1. Per germline, CDR1 MNHEY and CDR2 SVGAGI. The CDR3 has 15 amino acids. V shed 6 bases and J 4 bases; nucleotides not matched to a gene: 9.